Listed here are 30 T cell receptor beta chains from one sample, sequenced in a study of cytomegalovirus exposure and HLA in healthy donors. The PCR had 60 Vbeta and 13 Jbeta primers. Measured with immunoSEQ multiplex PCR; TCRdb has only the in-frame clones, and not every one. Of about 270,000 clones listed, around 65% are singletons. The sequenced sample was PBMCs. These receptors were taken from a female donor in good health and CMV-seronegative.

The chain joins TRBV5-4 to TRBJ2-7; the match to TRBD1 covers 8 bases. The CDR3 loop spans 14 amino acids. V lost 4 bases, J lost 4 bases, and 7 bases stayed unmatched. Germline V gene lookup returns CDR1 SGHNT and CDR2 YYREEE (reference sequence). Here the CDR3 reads CASSIRDRLYEQYF. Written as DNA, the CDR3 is TGTGCCAGCAGCATCCGGGACAGGCTTTACGAGCAGTACTTC.

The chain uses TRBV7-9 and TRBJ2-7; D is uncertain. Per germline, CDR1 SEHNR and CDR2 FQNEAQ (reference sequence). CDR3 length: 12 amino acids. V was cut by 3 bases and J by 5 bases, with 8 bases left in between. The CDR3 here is CASSFPRDEQYF. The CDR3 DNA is TGTGCCAGCAGCTTTCCCCGGGACGAGCAGTACTTC. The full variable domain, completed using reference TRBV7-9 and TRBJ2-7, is DTGVSQNPRHKITKRGQNVTFRCDPISEHNRLYWYRQTLGQGPEFLTYFQNEAQLEKSRLLSDRFSAERPKGSFSTLEIQRTEQGDSAMYLCASSFPRDEQYFGPGTRLTVT.

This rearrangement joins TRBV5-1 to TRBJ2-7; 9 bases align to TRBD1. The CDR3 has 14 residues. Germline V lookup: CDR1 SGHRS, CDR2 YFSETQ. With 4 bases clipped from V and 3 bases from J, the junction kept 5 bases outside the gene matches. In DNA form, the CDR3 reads TGCGCCAGCAGCAGGACAGGGGACTTCTACGAGCAGTACTTC. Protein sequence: CASSRTGDFYEQYF.

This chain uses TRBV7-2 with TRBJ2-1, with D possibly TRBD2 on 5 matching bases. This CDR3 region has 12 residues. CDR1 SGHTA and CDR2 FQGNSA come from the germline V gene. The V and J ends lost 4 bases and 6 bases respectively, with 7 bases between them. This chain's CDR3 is CASSYEGNEQFF. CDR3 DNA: TGTGCCAGCAGCTACGAGGGCAATGAGCAGTTCTTC.

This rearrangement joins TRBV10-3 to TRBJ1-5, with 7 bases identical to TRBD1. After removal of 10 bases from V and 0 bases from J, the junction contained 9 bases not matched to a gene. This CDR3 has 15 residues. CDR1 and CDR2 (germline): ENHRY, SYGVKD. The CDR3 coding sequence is TGTGCCACCCAGGACAGGTTTGATAGCAATCAGCCCCAGCATTTT. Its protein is CATQDRFDSNQPQHF.

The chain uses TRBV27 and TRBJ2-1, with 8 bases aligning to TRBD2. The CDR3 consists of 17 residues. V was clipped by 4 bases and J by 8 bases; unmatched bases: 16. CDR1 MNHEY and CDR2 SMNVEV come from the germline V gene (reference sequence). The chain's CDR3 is CASSSLGVAGPFDEQFF. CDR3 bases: TGTGCCAGCAGTTCCCTCGGGGTAGCGGGGCCCTTTGATGAGCAGTTCTTC.

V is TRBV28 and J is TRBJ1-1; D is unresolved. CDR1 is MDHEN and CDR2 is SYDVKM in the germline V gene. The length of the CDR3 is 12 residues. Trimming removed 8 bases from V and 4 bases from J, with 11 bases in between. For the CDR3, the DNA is TGTGCCAGCCAACCAGCGGGCACTGAAGCTTTCTTT. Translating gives CASQPAGTEAFF.

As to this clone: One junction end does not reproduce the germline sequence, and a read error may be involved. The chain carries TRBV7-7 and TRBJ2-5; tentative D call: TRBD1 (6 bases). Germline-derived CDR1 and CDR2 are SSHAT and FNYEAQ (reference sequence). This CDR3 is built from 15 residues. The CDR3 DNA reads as TGTGCTAGCAGCTTTCTAGGGGGAGTAGGAGAGACCCAGTACTTC. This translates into CASSFLGGVGETQYF. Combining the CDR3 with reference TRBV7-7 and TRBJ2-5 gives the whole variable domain GAGVSQSPRYKVTKRGQDVTLRCDPISSHATLYWYQQALGQGPEFLTYFNYEAQPDKSGLPSDRFSAERPEGSISTLTIQRTEQRDSAMYRCASSFLGGVGETQYFGPGTRLLVL.

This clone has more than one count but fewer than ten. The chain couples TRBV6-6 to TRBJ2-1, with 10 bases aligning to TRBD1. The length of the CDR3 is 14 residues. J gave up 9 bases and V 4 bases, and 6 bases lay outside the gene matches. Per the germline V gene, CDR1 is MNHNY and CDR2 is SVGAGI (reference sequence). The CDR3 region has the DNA TGTGCCAGCAGTTCGGGACAGGGGATGGGTGAGCAGTTCTTC. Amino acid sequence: CASSSGQGMGEQFF.

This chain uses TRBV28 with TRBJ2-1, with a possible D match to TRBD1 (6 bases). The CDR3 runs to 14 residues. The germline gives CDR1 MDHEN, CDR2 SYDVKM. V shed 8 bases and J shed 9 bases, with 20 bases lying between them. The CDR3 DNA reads TGTGCCAGCTCGTTAGGCCAGGGGTCGGGTGAGCAGTTCTTC. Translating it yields CASSLGQGSGEQFF.

This CDR3 is CASVLAGTTSTDTQYF. The CDR3 DNA reads as TGTGCCAGCGTTCTAGCGGGCACCACTAGCACAGATACGCAGTATTTT. The chain uses TRBV11-3 and TRBJ2-3; TRBD2 aligns across 8 bases. The CDR3 covers 16 residues. J was trimmed by 0 bases and V by 8 bases; bases with no gene match: 10. Germline V gene data show CDR1 as SGHNT and CDR2 as YENEEA.

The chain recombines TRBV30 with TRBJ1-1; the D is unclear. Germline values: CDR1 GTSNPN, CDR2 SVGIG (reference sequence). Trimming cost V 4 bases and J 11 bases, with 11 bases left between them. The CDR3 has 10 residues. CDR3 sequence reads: CAWTQDQAFF. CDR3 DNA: TGTGCCTGGACCCAGGATCAGGCTTTCTTT.

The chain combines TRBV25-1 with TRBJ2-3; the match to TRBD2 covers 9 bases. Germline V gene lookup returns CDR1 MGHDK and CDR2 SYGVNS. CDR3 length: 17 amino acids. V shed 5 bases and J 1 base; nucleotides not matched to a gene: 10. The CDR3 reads CASSPSAGGRRTDTQYF. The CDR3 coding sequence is TGTGCCAGCAGTCCATCAGCGGGGGGCCGGCGCACAGATACGCAGTATTTT.

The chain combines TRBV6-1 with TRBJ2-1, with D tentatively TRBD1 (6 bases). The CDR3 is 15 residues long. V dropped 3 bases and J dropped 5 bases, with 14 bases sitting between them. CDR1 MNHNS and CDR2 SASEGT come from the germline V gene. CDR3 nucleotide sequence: TGTGCCAGCAGTGATGTCCTCAGGGGAGACAATGAGCAGTTCTTC. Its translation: CASSDVLRGDNEQFF.

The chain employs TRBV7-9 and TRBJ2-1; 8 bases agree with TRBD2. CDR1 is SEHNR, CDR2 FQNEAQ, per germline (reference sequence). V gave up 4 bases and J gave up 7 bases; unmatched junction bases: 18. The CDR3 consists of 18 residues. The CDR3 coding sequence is TGTGCCAGCAGCTCCTCTTTAACGGGAGGGGCCGTTGGTAATGAGCAGTTCTTC. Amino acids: CASSSSLTGGAVGNEQFF.

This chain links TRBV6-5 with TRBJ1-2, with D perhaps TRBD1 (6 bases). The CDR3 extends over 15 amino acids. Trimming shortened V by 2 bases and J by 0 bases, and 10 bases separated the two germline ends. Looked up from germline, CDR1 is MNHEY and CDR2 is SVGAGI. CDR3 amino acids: CASSYTGHPNYGYTF. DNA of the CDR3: TGTGCCAGCAGTTACACGGGACACCCTAACTATGGCTACACCTTC.

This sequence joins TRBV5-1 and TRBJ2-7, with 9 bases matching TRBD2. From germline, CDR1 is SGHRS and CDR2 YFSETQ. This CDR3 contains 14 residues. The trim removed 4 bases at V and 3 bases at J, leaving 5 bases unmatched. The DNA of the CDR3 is TGCGCCAGCAGCGCCCTAGCGGGGATCTACGAGCAGTACTTC. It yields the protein CASSALAGIYEQYF.

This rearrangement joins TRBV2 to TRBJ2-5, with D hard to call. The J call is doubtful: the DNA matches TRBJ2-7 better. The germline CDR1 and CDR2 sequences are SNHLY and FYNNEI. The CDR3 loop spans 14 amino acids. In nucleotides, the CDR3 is TGTGCCAGCAGTGAAAGTTTACTGTACTACGAGCAGTACTTC. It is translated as CASSESLLYYEQYF.

The DNA for the CDR3 is TGTGCCAGCAGGGAGAATTCACCCCTCCACTTT. Translated, it gives CASRENSPLHF. The rearrangement uses TRBV6-6 and TRBJ1-6; D not certain. This CDR3 is built from 11 residues. Trimming removed 6 bases at V and 7 bases at J, with 4 bases between. The germline V gene has CDR1 MNHNY and CDR2 SVGAGI (reference sequence).

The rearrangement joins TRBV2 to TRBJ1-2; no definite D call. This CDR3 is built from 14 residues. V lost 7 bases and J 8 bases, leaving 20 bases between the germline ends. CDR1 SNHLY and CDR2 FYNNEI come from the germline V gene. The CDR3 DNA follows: TGTGCCAGCACCGCTCTTGCTGAGGCGGGGGGCTACACCTTC. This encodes CASTALAEAGGYTF.

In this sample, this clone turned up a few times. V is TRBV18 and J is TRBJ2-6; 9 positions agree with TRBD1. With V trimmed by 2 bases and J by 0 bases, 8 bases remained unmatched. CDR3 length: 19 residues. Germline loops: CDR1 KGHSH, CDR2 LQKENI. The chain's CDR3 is CASSPYRTGEDSGANVLTF. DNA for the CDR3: TGTGCCAGCTCACCATATCGGACAGGGGAGGACTCTGGGGCCAACGTCCTGACTTTC.

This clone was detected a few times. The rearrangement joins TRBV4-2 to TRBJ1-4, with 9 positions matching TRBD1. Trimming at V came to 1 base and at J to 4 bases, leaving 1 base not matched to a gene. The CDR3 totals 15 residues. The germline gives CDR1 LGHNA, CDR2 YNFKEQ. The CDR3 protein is CASSQGTGDNEKLFF. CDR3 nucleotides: TGTGCCAGCAGCCAAGGGACAGGGGATAATGAAAAACTGTTTTTT.

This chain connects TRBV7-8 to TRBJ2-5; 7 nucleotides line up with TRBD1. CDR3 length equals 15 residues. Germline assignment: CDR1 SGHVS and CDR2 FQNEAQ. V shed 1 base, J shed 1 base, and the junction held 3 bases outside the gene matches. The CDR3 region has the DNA TGTGCCAGCAGCTTAGACGGGACAGTCCAAGAGACCCAGTACTTC. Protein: CASSLDGTVQETQYF.

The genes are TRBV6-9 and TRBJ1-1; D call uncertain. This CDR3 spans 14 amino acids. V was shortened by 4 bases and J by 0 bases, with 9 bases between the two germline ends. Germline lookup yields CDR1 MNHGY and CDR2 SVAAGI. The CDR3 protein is CASSSELVNTEAFF. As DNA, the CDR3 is TGTGCCAGCAGTTCCGAACTGGTGAACACTGAAGCTTTCTTT.

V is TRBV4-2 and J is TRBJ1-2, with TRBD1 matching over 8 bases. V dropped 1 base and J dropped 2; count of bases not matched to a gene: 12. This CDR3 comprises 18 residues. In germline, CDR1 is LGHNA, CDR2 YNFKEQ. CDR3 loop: CASSQVSGPRTGNYGYTF. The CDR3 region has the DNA TGTGCCAGCAGCCAAGTTTCTGGGCCGAGGACAGGGAACTATGGCTACACCTTC.

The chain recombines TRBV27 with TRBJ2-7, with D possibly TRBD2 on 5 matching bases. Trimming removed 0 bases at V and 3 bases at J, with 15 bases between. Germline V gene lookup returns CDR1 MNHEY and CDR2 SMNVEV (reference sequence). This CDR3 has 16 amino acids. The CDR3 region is CASSLSSSGIYYEQYF. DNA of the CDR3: TGTGCCAGCAGTTTATCATCCAGCGGAATCTACTACGAGCAGTACTTC.

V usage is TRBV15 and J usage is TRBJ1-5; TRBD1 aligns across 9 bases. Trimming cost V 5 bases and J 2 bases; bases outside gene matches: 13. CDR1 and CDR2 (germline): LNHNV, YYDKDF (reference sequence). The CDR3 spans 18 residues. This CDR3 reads CATSGPGTGIRGNQPQHF. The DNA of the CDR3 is TGTGCCACCAGCGGCCCCGGGACAGGGATTAGGGGCAATCAGCCCCAGCATTTT.

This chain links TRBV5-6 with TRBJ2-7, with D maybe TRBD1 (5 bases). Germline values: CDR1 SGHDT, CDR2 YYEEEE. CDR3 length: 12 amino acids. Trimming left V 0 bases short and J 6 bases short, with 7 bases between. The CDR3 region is CASSLGGGEQYF. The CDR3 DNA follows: TGTGCCAGCAGCTTGGGGGGCGGCGAGCAGTACTTC.

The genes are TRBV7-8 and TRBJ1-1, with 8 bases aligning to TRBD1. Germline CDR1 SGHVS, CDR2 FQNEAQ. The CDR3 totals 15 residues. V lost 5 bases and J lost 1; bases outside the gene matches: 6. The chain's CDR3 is CASSGQGRRNTEAFF. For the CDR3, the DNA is TGTGCCAGCAGCGGACAGGGAAGGAGGAACACTGAAGCTTTCTTT.

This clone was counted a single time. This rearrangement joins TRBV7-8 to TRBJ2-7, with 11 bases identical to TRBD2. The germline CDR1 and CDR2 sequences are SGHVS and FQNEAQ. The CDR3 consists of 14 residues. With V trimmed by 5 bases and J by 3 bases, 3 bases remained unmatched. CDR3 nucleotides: TGTGCCAGCAGCCAGGGGACTAGCGGCTACGAGCAGTACTTC. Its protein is CASSQGTSGYEQYF.